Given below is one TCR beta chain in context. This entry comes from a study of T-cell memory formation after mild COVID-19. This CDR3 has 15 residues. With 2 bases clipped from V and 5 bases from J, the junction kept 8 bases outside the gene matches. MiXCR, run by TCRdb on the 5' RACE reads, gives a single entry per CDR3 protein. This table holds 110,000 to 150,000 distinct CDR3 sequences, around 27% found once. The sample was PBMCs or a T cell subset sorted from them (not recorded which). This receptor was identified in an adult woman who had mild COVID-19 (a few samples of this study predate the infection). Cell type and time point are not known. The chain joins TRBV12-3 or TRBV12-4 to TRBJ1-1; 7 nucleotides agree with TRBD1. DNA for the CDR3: TGTGCCAGCAGTTTAATGGGAGGGGGCATTACTGAAGCTTTCTTT. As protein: CASSLMGGGITEAFF.